This TCR beta chain was recovered during a study of cytomegalovirus exposure and HLA in healthy donors. The protocol was immunoSEQ multiplex PCR, while the TCRdb copy is restricted to in-frame clones and leaves out a portion. The data contain 190,000 or so clones, 80% to 85% of them seen just once; the ten biggest clones take up around 2.8%. The CDR3 spans 16 residues. V was trimmed by 2 bases and J by 2 bases, leaving 13 bases between them. Germline V gene data show CDR1 as MNHEY and CDR2 as SVGAGI. The chain joins TRBV6-5 to TRBJ1-3, with D possibly being TRBD1 (6 bases). The TCR originated in a young woman in good health and CMV-seropositive. The sequenced sample consisted of PBMCs. The CDR3 sequence: CASSYAGEGAGNTIYF. CDR3 bases: TGTGCCAGCAGTTACGCGGGGGAGGGGGCTGGAAACACCATATATTTT.